Each of the 20 T cell receptor beta chains below was sequenced from the same sample in a study of early T cells in non-severe SARS-CoV-2 infection. MiXCR, run by TCRdb on the 5' RACE reads, gives a single entry per CDR3 protein. Of fewer than 75,000 distinct CDR3 sequences listed, 18% were seen once; the top ten hold about 8.8%. The input for sequencing was whole blood, taken at baseline. Source of these receptors: an adult who was a healthcare worker with PCR-confirmed SARS-CoV-2 infection or an uninfected control (not recorded which).

This clonotype appeared a few times. The chain couples TRBV7-6 to TRBJ1-4; no clear D. The V end lost 5 bases, the J end lost 0 bases, and 10 bases lay between the germline ends. The germline V gene encodes CDR1 SGHVS and CDR2 FNYEAQ. This CDR3 has 15 amino acids. The CDR3 is CASSASEATNEKLFF. CDR3 bases: TGTGCCAGCAGCGCTTCTGAGGCAACTAATGAAAAACTGTTTTTT.

This chain uses TRBV20-1 with TRBJ2-5, with no clear D. Per germline, CDR1 DFQATT and CDR2 SNEGSKA (reference sequence). Trimming pared 0 bases from V and 2 bases from J, leaving 7 bases between. There are 13 residues in the CDR3. In nucleotides, the CDR3 is TGCAGTGCTAGAGATCCTCGGCAAGAGACCCAGTACTTC. It encodes CSARDPRQETQYF.

This clonotype was observed a handful of times. CDR3 sequence: CASLGAGGSYEQYF. CDR3 bases: TGTGCCAGTCTGGGGGCAGGGGGCTCCTACGAGCAGTACTTC. The chain employs TRBV28 and TRBJ2-7; 7 bases fit TRBD1. V lost 9 bases to trimming and J lost 0 bases; unmatched junction nucleotides: 8. The germline CDR1 and CDR2 sequences are MDHEN and SYDVKM. The CDR3 has 14 amino acids.

This clonotype has ten or more counts. The V and J genes are TRBV4-2 and TRBJ2-4, with 12 bases fitting TRBD2. The CDR3 sequence is 20 residues long. Germline V lookup: CDR1 LGHNA, CDR2 YNFKEQ. V trimming: 0 bases; J trimming: 8 bases; junction bases outside the gene matches: 17. As DNA, the CDR3 is TGTGCCAGCAGCCAAGACTTGATGAGACTAGCGGGAGATTGGACGGACATTCAGTACTTC. This codes for CASSQDLMRLAGDWTDIQYF.

This clonotype was recorded many times. The chain has TRBV11-2 and TRBJ2-2, with 14 bases lining up with TRBD2. CDR1 SGHAT and CDR2 FQNNGV come from the germline V gene. V was pared by 5 bases and J by 6 bases, with 5 bases of the junction left unmatched. The CDR3 contains 16 residues. The CDR3 sequence: CASSPTTSGRAGELFF. The CDR3 DNA reads TGTGCCAGCAGCCCCACGACTAGCGGGAGGGCCGGGGAGCTGTTTTTT.

This clonotype was detected only once. The rearrangement uses TRBV18 and TRBJ1-3; D is uncertain. The V and J ends lost 0 bases and 7 bases respectively, with 13 bases between them. The CDR3 has 15 amino acids. CDR1 is KGHSH and CDR2 is LQKENI in the germline V gene. In nucleotides, the CDR3 is TGTGCCAGCTCACCACCGGGAGGAAGCCGGAACACCATATATTTT. It encodes CASSPPGGSRNTIYF. The complete variable domain, with remaining parts taken from reference TRBV18 and TRBJ1-3, reads NAGVMQNPRHLVRRRGQEARLRCSPMKGHSHVYWYRQLPEEGLKFMVYLQKENIIDESGMPKERFSAEFPKEGPSILRIQQVVRGDSAAYFCASSPPGGSRNTIYFGEGSWLTVV.

This chain connects TRBV7-9 to TRBJ2-1; the match to TRBD2 covers 8 bases. This CDR3 is built from 15 residues. Germline values: CDR1 SEHNR, CDR2 FQNEAQ (reference sequence). Trimming cost V 10 bases and J 9 bases; bases outside gene matches: 17. CDR3 sequence (DNA): TGTGCCACTAGATCCAAGCGGGAGCTGCATGGTGAGCAGTTCTTC. This encodes CATRSKRELHGEQFF.

Comment on this clonotype: The DNA is left out, because the CDR3 cannot be placed on it with certainty; the CDR3 is given as TCRdb lists it. The rearrangement links TRBV7-6 to TRBJ1-1. Germline V gene lookup returns CDR1 SGHVS and CDR2 FNYEAQ. The CDR3 totals 15 residues, both ends included. The CDR3 loop is CASSAAFLENTEAFF.

This clonotype was seen a handful of times. J is TRBJ2-7 and V is TRBV6-6, with D possibly matching TRBD2 (7 bases). This CDR3 has 12 amino acids. Germline V gene sequence: CDR1 MNHNY, CDR2 SVGAGI (reference sequence). V gave up 9 bases and J gave up 3 bases, with 12 bases separating them. The CDR3 DNA is TGTGCCAGTCACAGGGACTACTACGAGCAGTACTTC. It codes for CASHRDYYEQYF.

A few counts support this clonotype. This rearrangement joins TRBV3-1 to TRBJ1-5, with 9 bases lining up with TRBD1. The CDR3 length is 15 residues. The germline CDR1 and CDR2 sequences are LGHDT and YNNKEL (reference sequence). J gave up 2 bases and V 4 bases, and 3 bases lay outside the gene matches. DNA for the CDR3: TGTGCCAGCAGCCCGGGACAGGGACGCAATCAGCCCCAGCATTTT. It is translated as CASSPGQGRNQPQHF. The full variable domain, rest sourced from reference TRBV3-1 and TRBJ1-5, is DTAVSQTPKYLVTQMGNDKSIKCEQNLGHDTMYWYKQDSKKFLKIMFSYNNKELIINETVPNRFSPKSPDKAHLNLHINSLELGDSAVYFCASSPGQGRNQPQHFGDGTRLSIL.

The J gene is TRBJ1-5, the V gene TRBV4-2, with D tentatively TRBD1 (6 bases). The V gene lost 3 bases and the J gene lost 6 bases, with 12 bases spanning the gap. CDR1 and CDR2 (germline): LGHNA, YNFKEQ. The CDR3 covers 14 residues. In DNA, the CDR3 is TGTGCCAGCAGCCATACAGGGTACGGTCAGCCCCAGCATTTT. Its protein product is CASSHTGYGQPQHF.

This clonotype appeared a few times. J is TRBJ2-2 and V is TRBV11-2; D might be TRBD1 or TRBD2, each matching 5 bases. CDR3 length: 14 amino acids. The ends were cut back, 7 bases at V and 8 bases at J, with 17 bases in the middle. Germline lookup yields CDR1 SGHAT and CDR2 FQNNGV. CDR3 residues: CASNSGTGAGELFF. The CDR3, as DNA: TGTGCCAGCAACTCTGGGACCGGGGCGGGGGAGCTGTTTTTT.

V usage is TRBV6-4 and J usage is TRBJ1-1; 9 bases agree with TRBD1. The CDR3 totals 14 residues. After removal of 6 bases from V and 6 bases from J, the junction contained 8 bases not matched to a gene. Germline CDR1 reads MRHNA; CDR2 reads SNTAGT. The CDR3 nucleotides read TGTGCCAGCAGCGAGGGACAGGGCTCGTCTGAAGCTTTCTTT. It is translated as CASSEGQGSSEAFF.

The chain couples TRBV5-4 to TRBJ1-2; D is possibly TRBD1 (5 bases). Trimming left V 4 bases short and J 4 bases short, with 11 bases between. CDR1 is SGHNT and CDR2 is YYREEE in the germline V gene (reference sequence). This CDR3 contains 13 residues. The CDR3 DNA sequence: TGTGCCAGCAGCCCGGGACTGAGCTATGGCTACACCTTC. It translates to CASSPGLSYGYTF.

This clonotype was counted many times. This chain links TRBV25-1 with TRBJ2-2, with D perhaps TRBD1 (5 bases). The V and J ends lost 1 base and 1 base respectively, with 7 bases between them. Germline assignment: CDR1 MGHDK and CDR2 SYGVNS. This CDR3 has 15 residues. CDR3 sequence reads: CASSEWGKNTGELFF. The CDR3 DNA is TGTGCCAGCAGTGAATGGGGCAAGAACACCGGGGAGCTGTTTTTT.

The chain employs TRBV5-4 and TRBJ2-1; tentative D call: TRBD2 (6 bases). This CDR3 has 12 amino acids. V gave up 6 bases and J gave up 5 bases, with 9 bases separating them. Per the germline V gene, CDR1 is SGHNT and CDR2 is YYREEE (reference sequence). CDR3 sequence: CASNGGNNEQFF. The CDR3 DNA reads TGTGCCAGCAATGGGGGGAACAATGAGCAGTTCTTC.

This clonotype was observed a handful of times. J is TRBJ2-1 and V is TRBV9; 9 positions match TRBD1. Germline-derived CDR1 and CDR2 are SGDLS and YYNGEE. The CDR3 runs to 14 residues. V shed 4 bases, J shed 8 bases, and the junction held 7 bases outside the gene matches. The CDR3 spells CASSSGQGSHEQFF. CDR3 DNA: TGTGCCAGCAGCTCGGGACAGGGTTCACATGAGCAGTTCTTC.

This clonotype was seen more than once but under ten times. The gene calls are TRBV7-9 and TRBJ1-1, with D possibly matching TRBD1 (5 bases). This CDR3 spans 14 amino acids. Germline assignment: CDR1 SEHNR and CDR2 FQNEAQ (reference sequence). Trimming removed 4 bases at V and 4 bases at J, with 13 bases between. The CDR3 here is CASSSQGGLTEAFF. DNA for the CDR3: TGTGCCAGCAGCTCCCAGGGAGGGCTCACTGAAGCTTTCTTT.

The chain joins TRBV6-2 or TRBV6-3 to TRBJ2-2; 9 bases match TRBD1. V was clipped by 7 bases and J by 4 bases; unmatched bases: 10. The CDR3 length is 16 residues. The germline V gene has CDR1 MNHEY and CDR2 SVGEGT. CDR3 sequence: CASKPMGQGSTGELFF. The DNA for the CDR3 is TGTGCCAGCAAACCTATGGGACAGGGAAGCACCGGGGAGCTGTTTTTT.

J is TRBJ1-1 and V is TRBV5-5; D is unclear. V was cut by 3 bases and J by 1 base, with 10 bases left in between. The germline V gene encodes CDR1 SGHKS and CDR2 YYEKEE (reference sequence). This CDR3 has 14 amino acids. The CDR3 here is CASSWREKNTEAFF. For the CDR3, the DNA is TGTGCCAGCAGCTGGCGAGAGAAGAACACTGAAGCTTTCTTT.